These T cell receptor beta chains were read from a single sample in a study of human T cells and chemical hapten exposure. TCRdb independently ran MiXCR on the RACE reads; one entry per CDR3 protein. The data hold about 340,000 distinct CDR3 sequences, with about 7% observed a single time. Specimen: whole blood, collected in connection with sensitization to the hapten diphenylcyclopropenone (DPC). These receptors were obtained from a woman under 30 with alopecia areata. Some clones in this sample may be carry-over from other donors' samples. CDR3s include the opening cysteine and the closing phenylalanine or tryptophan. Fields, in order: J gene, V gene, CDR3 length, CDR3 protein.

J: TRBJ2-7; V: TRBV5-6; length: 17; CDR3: CASSRLSTSGGTYEQYF
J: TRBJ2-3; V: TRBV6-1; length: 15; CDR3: CASSAPEGNADTQYF
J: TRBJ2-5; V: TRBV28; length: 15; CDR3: CASSLRTSGQETQYF
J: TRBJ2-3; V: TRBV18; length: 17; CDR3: CASSPPLFGAGTDTQYF
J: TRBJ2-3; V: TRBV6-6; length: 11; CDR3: CASAGTDTQYF
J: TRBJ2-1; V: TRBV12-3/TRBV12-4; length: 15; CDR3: CAIHNGGQSYNEQFF
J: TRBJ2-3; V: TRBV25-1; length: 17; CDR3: CASSEWEGTLSTDTQYF
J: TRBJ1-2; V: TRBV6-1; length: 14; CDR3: CASSETDRDYGYTF
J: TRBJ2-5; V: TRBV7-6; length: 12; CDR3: CASSLAEKTQYF
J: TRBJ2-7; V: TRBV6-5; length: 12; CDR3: CASSRTGGEQYF
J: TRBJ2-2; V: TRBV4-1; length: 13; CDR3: CASSLQIGRELFF
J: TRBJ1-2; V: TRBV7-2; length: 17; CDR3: CASSPTTGTGGIYGYTF
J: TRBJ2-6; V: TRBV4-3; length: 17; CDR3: CASSQDQRATGANVLTF
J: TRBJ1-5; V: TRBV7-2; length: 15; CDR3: CASTRAVNSNQPQHF
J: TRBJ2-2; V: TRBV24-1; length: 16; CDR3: CATSEAGTGDTGELFF
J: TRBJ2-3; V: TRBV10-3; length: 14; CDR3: CAISLRDSSDTQYF
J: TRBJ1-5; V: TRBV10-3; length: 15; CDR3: CAISEAGYSNQPQHF
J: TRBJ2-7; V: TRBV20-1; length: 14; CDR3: CSARRQESSYEQYF
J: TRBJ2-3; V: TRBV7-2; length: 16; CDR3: CASSLVAPIGTDTQYF
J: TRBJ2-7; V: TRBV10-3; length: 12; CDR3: CAISGQSYEQYF
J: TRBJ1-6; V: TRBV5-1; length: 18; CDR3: CASSPGPPSSSYDSPLHF
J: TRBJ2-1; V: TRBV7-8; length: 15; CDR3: CASSLAYGAYNEQFF
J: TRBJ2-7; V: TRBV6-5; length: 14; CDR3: CASRNHWVSYEQYF
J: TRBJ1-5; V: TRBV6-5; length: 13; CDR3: CASSWGRGQPQHF
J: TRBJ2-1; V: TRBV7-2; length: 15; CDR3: CASSLETSGGNEQFF
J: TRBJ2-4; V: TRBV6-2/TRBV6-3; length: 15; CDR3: CASSTGTDSPNIQYF
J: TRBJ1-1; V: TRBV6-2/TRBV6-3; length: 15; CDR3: CASSYLPGHGTEAFF
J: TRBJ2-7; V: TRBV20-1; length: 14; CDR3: CSACKRGLGYEQYF
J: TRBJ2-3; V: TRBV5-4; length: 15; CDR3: CASSQTGALRYTQYF
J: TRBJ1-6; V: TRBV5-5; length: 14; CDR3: CASRWTDLNSPLHF
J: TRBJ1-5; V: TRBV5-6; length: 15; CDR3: CASSSTSYSNQPQHF
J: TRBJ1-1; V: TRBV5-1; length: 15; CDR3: CASSKGQGLNTEAFF
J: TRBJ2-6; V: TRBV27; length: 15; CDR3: CASSPTGAGANVLTF
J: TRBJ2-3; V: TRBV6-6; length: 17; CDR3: CASSYRLGGSGGDTQYF
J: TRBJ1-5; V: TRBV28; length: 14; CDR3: CASSLTYSNQPQHF
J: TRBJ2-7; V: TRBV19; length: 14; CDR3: CASSSGGSSYEQYF
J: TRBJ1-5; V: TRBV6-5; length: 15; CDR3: CASSPIGGGNQPQHF
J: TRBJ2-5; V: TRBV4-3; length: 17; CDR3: CASSQDSLAGSQETQYF
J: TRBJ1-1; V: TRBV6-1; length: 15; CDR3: CASGRGPLMNTEAFF